Below are 27 T cell receptor beta chains sequenced from a single sample in a study of blood T cell repertoires in COVID-19. Profiled with immunoSEQ multiplex PCR; TCRdb holds only in-frame clones, not every one. The top ten hold less than 20% of the sample, which has about 180,000 clones, roughly 84% seen once. Sequences were obtained from PBMCs or T cells enriched from blood (not recorded which). The receptors originated from a man in his sixties who had recovered from COVID-19.

The gene calls are TRBV28 and TRBJ1-2; TRBD1 matches at 11 bases. The CDR3 totals 15 residues. J lost 3 bases, V lost 4 bases, and 4 bases had no gene match. Germline CDR1 is MDHEN and CDR2 is SYDVKM. The CDR3 region is CASSWTGGGDYGYTF. The CDR3 DNA reads TGTGCCAGCAGTTGGACAGGGGGCGGGGACTATGGCTACACCTTC.

This clone was detected once. The genes are TRBV6-6 and TRBJ1-2; tentatively, D is TRBD1 (6 bases). Trimming cost V 2 bases and J 4 bases, with 17 bases left between them. The CDR3 has 16 residues. In germline, CDR1 is MNHNY, CDR2 SVGAGI (reference sequence). The CDR3 region is CASSYSGGPSGYGYTF. CDR3 in DNA: TGTGCCAGCAGTTACAGCGGGGGGCCAAGTGGCTATGGCTACACCTTC.

This clone was observed a handful of times. The V gene is TRBV19, the J gene TRBJ2-5; 8 bases map to TRBD2. The CDR3 covers 15 residues. Trimming removed 5 bases from V and 3 bases from J; junction bases left unmatched: 8. Looked up from germline, CDR1 is LNHDA and CDR2 is SQIVND (reference sequence). The CDR3 protein is CASSPSGGREETQYF. Here the CDR3 DNA reads TGTGCCAGTAGTCCGAGCGGGGGAAGGGAAGAGACCCAGTACTTC.

The genes are TRBV19 and TRBJ1-1; no clear D. V was pared by 2 bases and J by 8 bases, with 6 bases between. CDR3 length equals 11 residues. Germline CDR1 reads LNHDA; CDR2 reads SQIVND (reference sequence). The CDR3 region is CASSINIEAFF. CDR3 in DNA: TGTGCCAGTAGTATAAACATCGAAGCTTTCTTT.

This clone has more than one count but fewer than ten. CDR3 coding DNA: TGTGCCAGCAGCCCGGGACAGGGACCCGATACGCAGTATTTT. Encoded protein: CASSPGQGPDTQYF. The rearrangement uses TRBV7-2 and TRBJ2-3; 9 nucleotides align to TRBD1. Per the germline V gene, CDR1 is SGHTA and CDR2 is FQGNSA. This CDR3 is built from 14 residues. Losses at the gene ends were 5 bases for V and 6 bases for J; bases not matched to a gene: 6.

The J gene is TRBJ2-5, the V gene TRBV21-1; TRBD1, as called in the table, went unchecked against the DNA. TRBV21-1 is given as a pseudogene. CDR3 length: 14 amino acids. The CDR3 coding sequence is TGTGCCAGCAGCAGTCGACAGCAACAAGAGACCCAGTACTTC. Protein sequence: CASSSRQQQETQYF.

The V call is TRBV9, the J call TRBJ1-2; 9 bases line up with TRBD1. V gave up 0 bases and J gave up 5 bases; unmatched junction bases: 8. Looked up from germline, CDR1 is SGDLS and CDR2 is YYNGEE. The CDR3 extends over 16 amino acids. Here the CDR3 reads CASSVDLGQGVYGYTF. CDR3 bases: TGTGCCAGCAGCGTAGACCTGGGACAGGGAGTATATGGCTACACCTTC.

The chain links TRBV5-1 to TRBJ1-6; weak D call: TRBD1 (6 bases). From germline, CDR1 is SGHRS and CDR2 YFSETQ. The ends were cut back, 4 bases at V and 13 bases at J, with 12 bases in the middle. CDR3 size: 12 residues. CDR3 amino acids: CASSLIGQPLHF. The CDR3 DNA follows: TGCGCCAGCAGCCTGATCGGACAGCCCCTCCACTTT.

The chain is built from TRBV7-9 and TRBJ2-7; 7 positions match TRBD2. Germline V gene sequence: CDR1 SEHNR, CDR2 FQNEAQ (reference sequence). The CDR3 is 14 residues long. J was trimmed by 2 bases and V by 0 bases; bases with no gene match: 1. As DNA, the CDR3 is TGTGCCAGCAGCTTAGCGGGGACTACCTACGAGCAGTACTTC. Translated, it gives CASSLAGTTYEQYF.

A single count supports this clone. V usage is TRBV5-1 and J usage is TRBJ1-1; D remains unclear. V lost 3 bases to trimming and J lost 2 bases, with 11 bases between them. Germline assignment: CDR1 SGHRS and CDR2 YFSETQ. The CDR3 runs to 14 residues. The CDR3 nucleotides read TGCGCCAGCAGCTCCGTGGCAGGTAACACTGAAGCTTTCTTT. Translating gives CASSSVAGNTEAFF.

This clone was picked up a small number of times. This chain links TRBV5-4 with TRBJ1-2, with 9 bases that match TRBD1. CDR1 is SGHNT and CDR2 is YYREEE in the germline V gene (reference sequence). CDR3 length: 13 amino acids. The CDR3 region is CAFGTGSSYGYTF. The CDR3 DNA reads as TGTGCTTTCGGGACAGGGTCTTCGTATGGCTACACCTTC.

The gene calls are TRBV3-1 (or the pseudogene TRBV3-2) and TRBJ2-2; D ambiguous. This CDR3 spans 14 amino acids. V lost 1 base and J lost 4, with 7 bases in between. Germline V gene sequence: CDR1 LGHDT, CDR2 YNNKEL (reference sequence). The CDR3 DNA is TGTGCCAGCAGCCAAGCCCCCTCCACCGGGGAGCTGTTTTTT. Its protein product is CASSQAPSTGELFF.

The chain combines TRBV6-1 with TRBJ2-2, with 10 bases matching TRBD1. V lost 3 bases, J lost 5 bases, and 3 bases stayed unmatched. The germline V gene has CDR1 MNHNS and CDR2 SASEGT. The CDR3 totals 15 residues. CDR3 loop: CASSETGGGTGELFF. The CDR3 nucleotides are TGTGCCAGCAGTGAGACAGGGGGCGGAACCGGGGAGCTGTTTTTT.

This clone was observed a few times. CDR3 loop: CASSQPGQGPIRTEAFF. As DNA, the CDR3 is TGTGCCAGCAGCCAACCGGGACAGGGTCCAATCCGAACTGAAGCTTTCTTT. The chain employs TRBV4-2 and TRBJ1-1, with 9 bases fitting TRBD1. Germline CDR1 reads LGHNA; CDR2 reads YNFKEQ. Trimming cost V 2 bases and J 5 bases; bases outside gene matches: 12. The CDR3 is 17 residues long.

This chain connects TRBV28 to TRBJ1-1; D uncertain. Germline V gene lookup returns CDR1 MDHEN and CDR2 SYDVKM. Trimming removed 4 bases at V and 0 bases at J, with 6 bases between. The CDR3 totals 13 residues. Written as DNA, the CDR3 is TGTGCCAGCAGTTGGCTCATGAACACTGAAGCTTTCTTT. Protein sequence: CASSWLMNTEAFF.

The V gene is TRBV24-1, the J gene TRBJ2-2; D uncertain. The CDR3 loop spans 14 amino acids. The V gene's germline CDR1 is KGHDR and CDR2 SFDVKD. Between the trimmed V and J ends, which lost 1 base and 4 bases, there was a span of 6 bases. This CDR3 is CATSDFGFTGELFF. CDR3 bases: TGTGCCACCAGTGATTTTGGCTTCACCGGGGAGCTGTTTTTT.

The chain links TRBV11-2 to TRBJ2-7; tentative D call: TRBD1 (5 bases). The germline V and J ends were trimmed by 1 base and 5 bases, with 12 bases remaining between them. Germline V gene sequence: CDR1 SGHAT, CDR2 FQNNGV. This CDR3 region has 14 residues. The CDR3 DNA follows: TGTGCCAGCAGCTTAGCGGGCAGGGCCCACGAGCAGTACTTC. The encoded protein is CASSLAGRAHEQYF.

This chain uses TRBV12-3 or TRBV12-4 with TRBJ1-6; D is undetermined. This CDR3 comprises 13 residues. V was shortened by 7 bases and J by 8 bases, with 12 bases between the two germline ends. The CDR3 DNA reads TGTGCCAGCATCCTAGGGCGGGATTCACCCCTCCACTTT. It specifies CASILGRDSPLHF.

The V call is TRBV18, the J call TRBJ2-1; D remains ambiguous. This CDR3 is 12 amino acids long. V lost 6 bases and J 12 bases, leaving 15 bases between the germline ends. The germline V gene encodes CDR1 KGHSH and CDR2 LQKENI. CDR3 sequence: CASSPQNFGQFF. Here the CDR3 DNA reads TGTGCCAGCTCTCCCCAGAATTTTGGGCAGTTCTTC.

This chain links TRBV7-9 with TRBJ2-1, with 7 bases identical to TRBD1. This CDR3 comprises 14 residues. Looked up from germline, CDR1 is SEHNR and CDR2 is FQNEAQ (reference sequence). V dropped 5 bases and J dropped 7; count of bases not matched to a gene: 8. As DNA, the CDR3 is TGTGCCAGCAGCATCGGACAGGCTTGGAATGAGCAGTTCTTC. It translates to CASSIGQAWNEQFF. The full variable domain, completed using reference TRBV7-9 and TRBJ2-1, is DTGVSQNPRHKITKRGQNVTFRCDPISEHNRLYWYRQTLGQGPEFLTYFQNEAQLEKSRLLSDRFSAERPKGSFSTLEIQRTEQGDSAMYLCASSIGQAWNEQFFGPGTRLTVL.

The CDR3 coding sequence is TGTGCCAGTAGTAACCGGGACATTAATGAAGCTTTCTTT. Translation gives CASSNRDINEAFF. V usage is TRBV19 and J usage is TRBJ1-1; weak D call: TRBD1 (6 bases). The germline V gene has CDR1 LNHDA and CDR2 SQIVND (reference sequence). Between the trimmed V and J ends, which lost 4 bases and 7 bases, there was a span of 13 bases. The CDR3 is 13 amino acids.

The chain couples TRBV12-3 or TRBV12-4 to TRBJ2-3, with D uncertain. The length of the CDR3 is 12 residues. Trimming removed 6 bases from V and 5 bases from J, with 9 bases in between. This CDR3 is CASSLTRDTQYF. The CDR3 nucleotides are TGTGCCAGCAGCCTCACGAGAGATACGCAGTATTTT.

The chain employs TRBV7-3 and TRBJ2-1, with TRBD2 matching 11 bases. V shed 1 base, J shed 6 bases, and the junction held 2 bases outside the gene matches. The CDR3 is 15 residues long. CDR1 and CDR2 from the germline V gene are SGHTA and FQGTGA. This CDR3 is CASSLILAGVNEQFF. The DNA of the CDR3 is TGTGCCAGCAGCTTAATACTAGCGGGGGTCAATGAGCAGTTCTTC.

This clone occurred once. The V call is TRBV7-8, the J call TRBJ2-5, with 7 bases matching TRBD1. V lost 5 bases and J lost 2; bases outside the gene matches: 5. The germline CDR1 and CDR2 sequences are SGHVS and FQNEAQ. The CDR3 length is 14 residues. The CDR3 protein is CASSPGQQQETQYF. CDR3 nucleotides: TGTGCCAGCAGCCCGGGACAGCAACAAGAGACCCAGTACTTC. The full variable domain, with the rest looked up from reference TRBV7-8 and TRBJ2-5, is GAGVSQSPRYKVAKRGQDVALRCDPISGHVSLFWYQQALGQGPEFLTYFQNEAQLDKSGLPSDRFFAERPEGSVSTLKIQRTQQEDSAVYLCASSPGQQQETQYFGPGTRLLVL.

This chain joins TRBV13 and TRBJ2-5, with 8 bases lining up with TRBD1. J lost 5 bases, V lost 4 bases, and 9 bases had no gene match. The CDR3 contains 15 residues. Germline V gives CDR1 PRHDT, CDR2 FYEKMQ (reference sequence). CDR3 in amino acids: CASSSRDRGFETQYF. The CDR3 bases are TGTGCCAGCAGCTCCCGCGACAGGGGTTTTGAGACCCAGTACTTC. Complete variable domain (other parts from reference TRBV13 and TRBJ2-5): AAGVIQSPRHLIKEKRETATLKCYPIPRHDTVYWYQQGPGQDPQFLISFYEKMQSDKGSIPDRFSAQQFSDYHSELNMSSLELGDSALYFCASSSRDRGFETQYFGPGTRLLVL.

The J gene is TRBJ2-7, the V gene TRBV5-1, with D possibly matching TRBD2 (5 bases). This CDR3 contains 13 residues. V gave up 2 bases and J gave up 1 base, with 7 bases separating them. Germline V gene sequence: CDR1 SGHRS, CDR2 YFSETQ. The CDR3, as DNA: TGCGCCAGCAGCTTCGGGGTGTCCTACGAGCAGTACTTC. It yields the protein CASSFGVSYEQYF.

The chain joins TRBV7-2 to TRBJ1-2; perhaps TRBD1 as D (6 bases). The CDR3 contains 14 residues. Trimming left V 5 bases short and J 8 bases short, with 18 bases between. Looked up from germline, CDR1 is SGHTA and CDR2 is FQGNSA. The CDR3 here is CASSPGGGARGYTF. The CDR3 DNA follows: TGTGCCAGCAGCCCGGGGGGGGGCGCGCGGGGCTACACCTTC.